This entry lists 30 T cell receptor beta chains sequenced from one sample in a study of regulatory T cells in long-lasting Graves disease. With iRepertoire HTBI primers and Arm-PCR of CDR3 regions, TCR beta libraries were built. Each CDR3 protein is one row after TCRdb ran MiXCR on the multiplex PCR reads. The sample records fewer than 550,000 distinct CDR3 sequences, roughly a fifth being singletons. Time point: persistent/refractory GD, antithyroid drugs over 5 years with positive TRAb. The TCR library was prepared using RNA isolated from PBMCs. This sample comprised peripheral blood mononuclear cells (PBMCs), obtained when the disease was refractory, from a patient treated with antithyroid drugs. These receptors all stem from a female donor with Graves disease.

This clonotype has a count of ten or more. The chain employs TRBV6-1 and TRBJ1-1, with D tentatively TRBD1 (5 bases). Trimming left V 5 bases short and J 0 bases short, with 10 bases between. The CDR3 loop spans 14 amino acids. CDR1 is MNHNS and CDR2 is SASEGT in the germline V gene. The CDR3 DNA is TGTGCCAGCAGTCGGGACGGTGTGAACACTGAAGCTTTCTTT. Translation gives CASSRDGVNTEAFF.

The chain recombines TRBV12-3 or TRBV12-4 with TRBJ2-1, with D perhaps matching TRBD2 (5 bases). The CDR3 has 16 amino acids. Trimming cost V 5 bases and J 8 bases, with 22 bases left between them. In DNA form, the CDR3 reads TGTGCCAGCAGTCCCCTTCGGACTGCCCCTTACCATGAGCAGTTCTTC. It is translated as CASSPLRTAPYHEQFF.

This clonotype was found many times. This chain connects TRBV7-9 to TRBJ1-1; D is undetermined. V lost 2 bases and J lost 1, with 8 bases in between. Per germline, CDR1 SEHNR and CDR2 FQNEAQ (reference sequence). There are 14 residues in the CDR3. The CDR3 protein is CASSLQGWNTEAFF. The CDR3 nucleotides are TGTGCCAGCAGCTTACAAGGGTGGAACACTGAAGCTTTCTTT.

The rearrangement uses TRBV13 and TRBJ2-3, with D uncertain. The CDR3 length is 15 residues. The germline CDR1 and CDR2 sequences are PRHDT and FYEKMQ (reference sequence). V lost 5 bases, J lost 4 bases, and 16 bases lay in between. CDR3 DNA sequence: TGTGCCAGCAGCCCCCCTGCGTGGTCGGCAGATACGCAGTATTTT. Protein product: CASSPPAWSADTQYF. The whole variable domain, remainder taken from reference TRBV13 and TRBJ2-3, is AAGVIQSPRHLIKEKRETATLKCYPIPRHDTVYWYQQGPGQDPQFLISFYEKMQSDKGSIPDRFSAQQFSDYHSELNMSSLELGDSALYFCASSPPAWSADTQYFGPGTRLTVL.

This clonotype was observed at least ten times. The CDR3 loop reads CASTRDRLNEQYF. The DNA of the CDR3 is TGTGCCAGCACCCGGGACAGGCTCAACGAGCAGTACTTC. V gene TRBV6-1 combines with J gene TRBJ2-7; TRBD1 matches 8 bases. Germline V gives CDR1 MNHNS, CDR2 SASEGT. CDR3 length: 13 amino acids. The V segment lost 7 bases and the J segment 5 bases; nucleotides outside the gene matches: 7.

In this sample, this clonotype turned up a few times. A read error may explain this, as a much larger clone is one base away. The conserved phenylalanine or tryptophan is not found at the CDR3 terminus, so this likely reflects a read error. CDR3 protein: CASSLDQGETQYL. The CDR3 nucleotides read TGTGCCAGCAGCTTAGACCAAGGAGAGACCCAGTACCTC. The chain links TRBV7-9 to TRBJ2-5; D not resolved. The V gene's germline CDR1 is SEHNR and CDR2 FQNEAQ (reference sequence). The CDR3 consists of 13 residues. Trimming cost V 1 base and J 4 bases, with 7 bases left between them.

Only a few counts were recorded for this clonotype. The rearrangement uses TRBV7-2 and TRBJ1-4; 11 positions agree with TRBD1. Germline loops: CDR1 SGHTA, CDR2 FQGNSA. The V gene end was trimmed by 5 bases and the J gene end by 8 bases; junction bases not matched to a gene: 4. This CDR3 contains 14 residues. This CDR3 reads CASSADRGQEKLFF. The CDR3, as DNA: TGTGCCAGCAGCGCGGACAGGGGGCAGGAAAAACTGTTTTTT.

Only a few counts were recorded for this clonotype. The chain recombines TRBV30 with TRBJ1-4; 9 nucleotides line up with TRBD1. The CDR3 spans 16 residues. Trimming took 2 bases from V and 2 from J; bases not matched to a gene: 6. From germline, CDR1 is GTSNPN and CDR2 SVGIG (reference sequence). CDR3 nucleotide sequence: TGTGCCTGGAGTTCCGGACAGGGGTCCACTAATGAAAAACTGTTTTTT. As protein: CAWSSGQGSTNEKLFF.

This clonotype was observed many times. CDR3 sequence reads: CASSLGRGYTF. DNA of the CDR3: TGTGCCAGCAGTTTAGGGCGCGGCTACACCTTC. The chain recombines TRBV12-3 or TRBV12-4 with TRBJ1-2; D gene uncertain. V was clipped by 1 base and J by 8 bases, with 5 bases between them. This CDR3 contains 11 residues.

This clonotype was observed a handful of times. V is TRBV28 and J is TRBJ2-5, with 8 bases fitting TRBD2. The germline CDR1 and CDR2 sequences are MDHEN and SYDVKM. V trimming: 5 bases; J trimming: 5 bases; junction bases outside the gene matches: 16. The CDR3 is 17 amino acids. The CDR3 nucleotides are TGTGCCAGCAGTCCACCATCCGGGAGGGCTGGGGGGGAGACCCAGTACTTC. Encoded protein: CASSPPSGRAGGETQYF. The whole variable domain, remainder taken from reference TRBV28 and TRBJ2-5, is DVKVTQSSRYLVKRTGEKVFLECVQDMDHENMFWYRQDPGLGLRLIYFSYDVKMKEKGDIPEGYSVSREKKERFSLILESASTNQTSMYLCASSPPSGRAGGETQYFGPGTRLLVL.

The chain uses TRBV20-1 and TRBJ2-4; D is perhaps TRBD2 (5 bases). V dropped 6 bases and J dropped 4 bases, with 13 bases sitting between them. This CDR3 has 13 residues. Germline assignment: CDR1 DFQATT and CDR2 SNEGSKA (reference sequence). The chain's CDR3 is CSAFVVAKNIQYF. DNA for the CDR3: TGCAGTGCCTTCGTTGTAGCGAAAAACATTCAGTACTTC.

The genes are TRBV5-5 and TRBJ1-2, with TRBD1 identical over 8 bases. V was pared by 6 bases and J by 4 bases, with 11 bases of the junction left unmatched. The CDR3 loop spans 15 amino acids. Germline V lookup: CDR1 SGHKS, CDR2 YYEKEE (reference sequence). CDR3 DNA: TGTGCCAGCATTCTGACAGGGGTAGGCGGCTATGGCTACACCTTC. Translated, it gives CASILTGVGGYGYTF.

This clonotype was seen only a few times. The V gene is TRBV20-1, the J gene TRBJ1-5, with TRBD1 matching over 9 bases. V shed 3 bases, J shed 6 bases, and the junction held 6 bases outside the gene matches. There are 14 residues in the CDR3. Germline V gene lookup returns CDR1 DFQATT and CDR2 SNEGSKA (reference sequence). The CDR3 nucleotides read TGCAGTGCTAGCGAAACAGGGGGCCGTCAGCCCCAGCATTTT. Translation: CSASETGGRQPQHF.

For the CDR3, the DNA is TGCGCCAGCAGCTTGGCGGCGGGAGTTCCCTACGAGCAGTACTTC. As protein: CASSLAAGVPYEQYF. The chain joins TRBV5-1 to TRBJ2-7; the match to TRBD2 covers 7 bases. V lost 0 bases to trimming and J lost 2 bases; unmatched junction nucleotides: 5. The CDR3 covers 15 residues. CDR1 is SGHRS and CDR2 is YFSETQ in the germline V gene.

With regard to this clonotype: Just one base apart from a much larger clone, this may be a read error. J is TRBJ1-1 and V is TRBV2, with a tentative D call TRBD1 (5 bases). Germline CDR1 is SNHLY and CDR2 is FYNNEI. Trimming shortened V by 7 bases and J by 4 bases, and 16 bases separated the two germline ends. The CDR3 loop spans 14 amino acids. The CDR3 here is CASTWTRATTEAFF. The CDR3 DNA reads as TGTGCCAGCACCTGGACAAGGGCTACCACTGAAGCTTTCTTT.

The chain joins TRBV5-1 to TRBJ2-1; tentatively, D is TRBD1 (5 bases). The CDR3 covers 14 residues. In germline, CDR1 is SGHRS, CDR2 YFSETQ. V lost 2 bases, J lost 4 bases, and 10 bases lay in between. CDR3 in amino acids: CASSFEGAYNEQFF. The CDR3, as DNA: TGCGCCAGCAGCTTCGAAGGGGCTTACAATGAGCAGTTCTTC.

This clonotype has just a few counts. The V call is TRBV6-1, the J call TRBJ2-7; 10 nucleotides align to TRBD1. The J segment lost 2 bases and the V segment lost 10 bases, leaving 5 bases of the junction unmatched. The CDR3 runs to 13 residues. Germline V gives CDR1 MNHNS, CDR2 SASEGT. DNA of the CDR3: TGTGCCACGAGCGGGACAGGGGCCTACGAGCAGTACTTC. Translated: CATSGTGAYEQYF.

V and J are TRBV20-1 and TRBJ1-4; no clear D gene. The CDR3 loop spans 14 amino acids. Germline-derived CDR1 and CDR2 are DFQATT and SNEGSKA (reference sequence). In DNA, the CDR3 is TGCAGCGTTGTTAGTCTAAGGTTAAATGAAAAACTGTTTTTT. Protein product: CSVVSLRLNEKLFF.

This clonotype has at least ten counts. The CDR3 DNA reads TGTGCCAGCAGTGAACATGGGCAGCAAGTTGAAGCTTTCTTT. Protein: CASSEHGQQVEAFF. The chain couples TRBV2 to TRBJ1-1; D unresolved. CDR1 SNHLY and CDR2 FYNNEI come from the germline V gene. This CDR3 has 14 amino acids. The ends were cut back, 2 bases at V and 7 bases at J, with 14 bases in the middle.

The chain links TRBV7-6 to TRBJ1-1; D is undetermined. Germline assignment: CDR1 SGHVS and CDR2 FNYEAQ. There are 15 residues in the CDR3. The germline V and J ends were trimmed by 1 base and 2 bases, with 11 bases remaining between them. In DNA, the CDR3 is TGTGCCAGCAGCTTAGAAGGTCAGACCAACACTGAAGCTTTCTTT. Translated: CASSLEGQTNTEAFF.

The gene calls are TRBV28 and TRBJ2-3; 10 bases are a match to TRBD2. This CDR3 is built from 16 residues. Trimming cost V 6 bases and J 4 bases; bases outside gene matches: 10. CDR1 MDHEN and CDR2 SYDVKM come from the germline V gene. The CDR3: CASSPTSGYLADTQYF. The CDR3 region has the DNA TGTGCCAGCAGCCCGACTAGCGGGTACCTAGCAGATACGCAGTATTTT.

The chain is built from TRBV19 and TRBJ1-2; TRBD1 matches 7 bases. The CDR3 runs to 16 residues. Germline V gene sequence: CDR1 LNHDA, CDR2 SQIVND (reference sequence). V dropped 5 bases and J dropped 6; count of bases not matched to a gene: 15. The CDR3 DNA reads as TGTGCCAGTAGTGTCCGGGACAGAGTAAGGAGTGATGGCTACACCTTC. Protein: CASSVRDRVRSDGYTF.

The chain joins TRBV12-3 or TRBV12-4 to TRBJ2-1; the D gene is possibly TRBD1 (7 bases). Between the trimmed V and J ends, which lost 11 bases and 0 bases, there was a span of 17 bases. This CDR3 has 15 amino acids. CDR3 coding DNA: TGTGCCTGTAACAGGGGACTTAGCTCCTACAATGAGCAGTTCTTC. It translates to CACNRGLSSYNEQFF.

This clonotype was seen many times. The CDR3 sequence: CSAHPPGVGKNIQYF. CDR3 DNA sequence: TGCAGTGCCCACCCCCCGGGGGTTGGCAAAAACATTCAGTACTTC. The gene calls are TRBV20-1 and TRBJ2-4; possible D gene TRBD2, 6 bases. Germline CDR1 reads DFQATT; CDR2 reads SNEGSKA (reference sequence). V was clipped by 6 bases and J by 3 bases, with 18 bases between them. CDR3 size: 15 residues.

There are a few counts of this clonotype. CDR3 bases: TGTGCCAGCAGCCCAACGGACGGAAGGACTGAAGCTTTCTTT. This gives the protein CASSPTDGRTEAFF. V and J are TRBV9 and TRBJ1-1; no definite D call. V lost 4 bases to trimming and J lost 5 bases, with 15 bases between them. The CDR3 is 14 residues long. Germline loops: CDR1 SGDLS, CDR2 YYNGEE.

The rearrangement links TRBV19 to TRBJ1-5; D not certain. Trimming removed 0 bases from V and 0 bases from J, with 21 bases in between. The CDR3 is made up of 20 amino acids. In germline, CDR1 is LNHDA, CDR2 SQIVND (reference sequence). The CDR3 region is CASSIEALAGRAYSNQPQHF. The CDR3 nucleotides are TGTGCCAGTAGTATAGAGGCCTTGGCCGGCCGGGCCTATAGCAATCAGCCCCAGCATTTT.

At least ten counts were recorded for this clonotype. The V and J genes are TRBV9 and TRBJ2-5, with a tentative D call TRBD1 (6 bases). V gave up 3 bases and J gave up 5 bases, with 14 bases separating them. There are 14 residues in the CDR3. In germline, CDR1 is SGDLS, CDR2 YYNGEE. In DNA form, the CDR3 reads TGTGCCAGCAGCGCGGAGGACAGCAAGGAGACCCAGTACTTC. Translated: CASSAEDSKETQYF.

Points on this clonotype: This CDR3 is missing its conserved last phenylalanine or tryptophan, likely due to a read error. This chain uses TRBV12-5 with TRBJ2-7; no clear D. Germline CDR1 LGHNT, CDR2 FRNRAP. This CDR3 spans 14 amino acids. The V end was cut by 1 base, the J end by 3 bases, with 10 bases between. The CDR3 region is CASGLGSGDYEQYL. Here the CDR3 DNA reads TGTGCTAGTGGTTTGGGTAGTGGGGACTACGAGCAGTACCTC.

This clonotype has just one count. The gene calls are TRBV30 and TRBJ1-5, with a tentative D call TRBD1 (5 bases). The germline V gene has CDR1 GTSNPN and CDR2 SVGIG (reference sequence). Deletions cut 2 bases from V and 0 bases from J, with 11 bases between. The CDR3 runs 15 residues. CDR3 coding DNA: TGTGCCTGGAGTCGGGGGGTTGATAGCAATCAGCCCCAGCATTTT. As protein: CAWSRGVDSNQPQHF.

V is TRBV3-1 and J is TRBJ2-7; the D is unclear. Matching the DNA end better, TRBJ2-3 makes the J call doubtful. The CDR3 contains 12 residues. Germline V lookup: CDR1 LGHDT, CDR2 YNNKEL (reference sequence). The chain's CDR3 is CASSRSPDTQYF. The CDR3, as DNA: TGTGCCAGCAGTCGGAGCCCAGATACGCAGTATTTT.